The 13 T cell receptor beta chains below were found in one sample sequenced in a study of persistence of HIV-infected CD4 T cells. Lysates of CMV-infected fibroblasts at 10 ug/mL stimulated these cells. Sorting of responding CD4+ T cells relied on upregulated CD40 ligand together with CD69. These receptors have no identified antigens. The libraries were made with immunoSEQ version 4 in survey mode. Libraries were prepared by immunoSEQ multiplex PCR; TCRdb keeps only in-frame clonotypes and omits some of them. The data show 15,000 to 20,000 clones, around three quarters seen once. Sequences were derived from CD4+ T cells sorted from PBMCs after roughly 20-hour stimulation, sampled from a patient who received antiretroviral therapy. These receptors were obtained from an adult man with HIV who was CMV-seropositive.

This sequence joins TRBV5-1 and TRBJ1-2; D is ambiguous. The CDR3 is 11 amino acids. V gave up 10 bases and J gave up 6 bases, with 13 bases separating them. Germline values: CDR1 SGHRS, CDR2 YFSETQ. The CDR3 loop is CASRDVDGYTF. The CDR3 bases are TGCGCCTCTCGGGATGTGGATGGCTACACCTTC.

The rearrangement uses TRBV4-2 and TRBJ1-1; TRBD1 might be the D (6 bases). CDR3 size: 16 residues. Trimming cost V 0 bases and J 5 bases, with 16 bases left between them. The germline V gene encodes CDR1 LGHNA and CDR2 YNFKEQ. The DNA for the CDR3 is TGTGCCAGCAGCCAAGAAGGGGGGAGGATTGGAACTGAAGCTTTCTTT. It is translated as CASSQEGGRIGTEAFF.

The rearrangement joins TRBV11-1 to TRBJ2-2, with D maybe TRBD1 (5 bases). The V end lost 1 base, the J end lost 7 bases, and 13 bases lay between the germline ends. The CDR3 sequence is 15 residues long. CDR1 and CDR2 (germline): SGHAT, FQDESV (reference sequence). The CDR3 loop reads CASSLEGRADGELFF. CDR3 coding DNA: TGTGCCAGCAGCTTAGAGGGCAGGGCGGACGGGGAGCTGTTTTTT.

This clone was counted once. The chain is built from TRBV5-8 and TRBJ1-2; D is possibly TRBD1 (5 bases). V was pared by 0 bases and J by 2 bases, with 20 bases between. The CDR3 sequence is 18 residues long. CDR1 is SGHTS and CDR2 is YDEGEE in the germline V gene. CDR3 residues: CASSLAEAGQTSNYGYTF. The CDR3 DNA reads as TGTGCCAGCAGCTTGGCCGAGGCAGGACAAACTTCAAACTATGGCTACACCTTC.

The rearrangement joins TRBV5-1 to TRBJ1-2; 9 bases are shared with TRBD1. The CDR3 extends over 18 amino acids. V was pared by 0 bases and J by 1 base, with 10 bases of the junction left unmatched. The germline V gene encodes CDR1 SGHRS and CDR2 YFSETQ. Here the CDR3 DNA reads TGCGCCAGCAGCTTGGCGGGACAGGGTATGGGGTTTAACTATGGCTACACCTTC. It specifies CASSLAGQGMGFNYGYTF.

V is TRBV5-6 and J is TRBJ1-6; D is undetermined. The CDR3 sequence is 16 residues long. Germline lookup yields CDR1 SGHDT and CDR2 YYEEEE. V gave up 4 bases and J gave up 4 bases, with 15 bases separating them. CDR3 sequence (DNA): TGTGCCAGCAGCAAGAGGAAACCTCATTATAATTCACCCCTCCACTTT. Translated: CASSKRKPHYNSPLHF. The full variable domain, with the rest looked up from reference TRBV5-6 and TRBJ1-6, is DAGVTQSPTHLIKTRGQQVTLRCSPKSGHDTVSWYQQALGQGPQFIFQYYEEEERQRGNFPDRFSGHQFPNYSSELNVNALLLGDSALYLCASSKRKPHYNSPLHFGNGTRLTVT.

V is TRBV19 and J is TRBJ1-3, with D unresolved. The CDR3 extends over 14 amino acids. The germline V and J ends were trimmed by 5 bases and 0 bases, with 8 bases remaining between them. The germline CDR1 and CDR2 sequences are LNHDA and SQIVND (reference sequence). CDR3 DNA sequence: TGTGCCAGTAGTCAGGCCTACTCTGGAAACACCATATATTTT. Its translation is CASSQAYSGNTIYF.

The table lists this clone with a few counts. The V gene is TRBV19, the J gene TRBJ2-5; TRBD2 might be the D (6 bases). The CDR3 is made up of 14 amino acids. Germline loops: CDR1 LNHDA, CDR2 SQIVND (reference sequence). The V end lost 7 bases, the J end lost 1 base, and 13 bases lay between the germline ends. The CDR3 nucleotides read TGTGCCAGTATGGGAGACGGGGGCCAAGAGACCCAGTACTTC. This gives the protein CASMGDGGQETQYF.

The chain links TRBV6-5 to TRBJ1-5; TRBD1 aligns across 7 bases. The CDR3 spans 14 residues. V was clipped by 8 bases and J by 7 bases; unmatched bases: 11. Germline CDR1 is MNHEY and CDR2 is SVGAGI. CDR3 nucleotides: TGTGCCAGCCAAGGGGCAGGGGGAAGACAGCCCCAGCATTTT. This codes for CASQGAGGRQPQHF.

This clone was seen only a few times. Other nucleotide sequences in the sample specify the same CDR3. The rearrangement joins TRBV7-9 to TRBJ2-6; D is unclear. The CDR3 runs 13 residues. V was shortened by 5 bases and J by 0 bases, with 2 bases between the two germline ends. The germline V gene has CDR1 SEHNR and CDR2 FQNEAQ (reference sequence). CDR3: CASSSSGANVLTF. In DNA form, the CDR3 reads TGTGCCAGCAGCAGCTCTGGGGCCAACGTCCTGACTTTC. Based on the CDR3 plus reference TRBV7-9 and TRBJ2-6, the full variable domain is DTGVSQNPRHKITKRGQNVTFRCDPISEHNRLYWYRQTLGQGPEFLTYFQNEAQLEKSRLLSDRFSAERPKGSFSTLEIQRTEQGDSAMYLCASSSSGANVLTFGAGSRLTVL.

This clone was detected a few times. The chain recombines TRBV24-1 with TRBJ2-3, with 9 bases lining up with TRBD2. Trimming at V came to 2 bases and at J to 6 bases, leaving 11 bases not matched to a gene. The CDR3 runs to 17 residues. Germline V gives CDR1 KGHDR, CDR2 SFDVKD. CDR3 sequence: CATSDSSGRGGRDTQYF. CDR3 nucleotides: TGTGCCACCAGTGATTCCTCTGGGCGGGGGGGCAGGGATACGCAGTATTTT.

The chain is built from TRBV6-6 and TRBJ2-2; 7 nucleotides line up with TRBD1. After removal of 2 bases from V and 7 bases from J, the junction contained 7 bases not matched to a gene. Germline V gene sequence: CDR1 MNHNY, CDR2 SVGAGI (reference sequence). This CDR3 contains 15 residues. The CDR3 sequence is CASSYDRVSNGELFF. The CDR3 coding sequence is TGTGCCAGCAGTTACGACAGGGTATCTAACGGGGAGCTGTTTTTT.

The V call is TRBV5-1, the J call TRBJ1-2, with D possibly being TRBD1 (6 bases). The V gene lost 0 bases and the J gene lost 2 bases, with 14 bases spanning the gap. The CDR3 length is 16 residues. In germline, CDR1 is SGHRS, CDR2 YFSETQ. The CDR3 DNA follows: TGCGCCAGCAGCTTGGACCCAGTCGGGACAAACTATGGCTACACCTTC. Protein product: CASSLDPVGTNYGYTF.